These T cell receptor beta chains were read from a single sample in a study of beta chain features in type 1 diabetes. Measured with immunoSEQ multiplex PCR; TCRdb has only the in-frame clones, and not every one. Counted here are under 800,000 clones, about 16% occurring once; the ten biggest clones make up roughly 0.098%. What was sequenced was naive CD4+ T cells from blood. These receptors all come from a man aged 18-30 years in good health. CDR3s include the opening cysteine and the closing phenylalanine or tryptophan. Each record gives: CDR3 DNA, CDR3 protein, D gene, J gene, V gene, clone size. A D gene is named only where the DNA matches it firmly. Some rows mark clone size as missing; the rest say once, few, many or name a class of expanded clone.

CDR3 DNA: TGTGCCTGGAGAATCGACAATCAGCCCCAGCATTTT; CDR3 protein: CAWRIDNQPQHF; D gene: NA; J gene: TRBJ1-5; V gene: TRBV30; clone size: NA
CDR3 DNA: TGTGCCAGCAGGCGTGGGGCAGCGGAGCACTACGAGCAGTACTTC; CDR3 protein: CASRRGAAEHYEQYF; D gene: NA; J gene: TRBJ2-7; V gene: TRBV27; clone size: NA
CDR3 DNA: TGTGCCTGGAGTGGGCACAGGGTCACAGATACGCAGTATTTT; CDR3 protein: CAWSGHRVTDTQYF; D gene: NA; J gene: TRBJ2-3; V gene: TRBV30; clone size: few
CDR3 DNA: TGTGCCAGCAGCTGGGGACAGGGCTCTGGAAACACCATATATTTT; CDR3 protein: CASSWGQGSGNTIYF; D gene: TRBD1; J gene: TRBJ1-3; V gene: TRBV5-4; clone size: few
CDR3 DNA: TGTGCCACCAGCAGAGATGGGACGGTGGTGTTT; CDR3 protein: CATSRDGTVVF; D gene: NA; J gene: TRBJ1-3; V gene: TRBV15; clone size: few
CDR3 DNA: TGTGCCTGGAGACCCATGGGGGCAGGGAACTACGAGCAGTACTTC; CDR3 protein: CAWRPMGAGNYEQYF; D gene: NA; J gene: TRBJ2-7; V gene: TRBV30; clone size: NA
CDR3 DNA: TGTGCCAGCTCACCACCGGGTACCCCAGGGATCTTC; CDR3 protein: CASSPPGTPGIF; D gene: NA; J gene: TRBJ2-1; V gene: TRBV18; clone size: NA
CDR3 DNA: TGCAGCGTTGGGGGACGTCAGGATGTGTACTATGGCTACACCTTC; CDR3 protein: CSVGGRQDVYYGYTF; D gene: NA; J gene: TRBJ1-2; V gene: TRBV29-1; clone size: few
CDR3 DNA: TGTGCCAGCAGTGGCGCCAGGGGCCTGGGTCAGCCCCAGCATTTT; CDR3 protein: CASSGARGLGQPQHF; D gene: NA; J gene: TRBJ1-5; V gene: TRBV2; clone size: few
CDR3 DNA: TGCAGCGTAACTAGCGGGGACCCTCGGTTCTTC; CDR3 protein: CSVTSGDPRFF; D gene: TRBD2; J gene: TRBJ2-1; V gene: TRBV29-1; clone size: few
CDR3 DNA: TGTGCCAGCAGCGTAGGGCAAATAAGCTCTGGGGCCAACGTCCTGACTTTC; CDR3 protein: CASSVGQISSGANVLTF; D gene: NA; J gene: TRBJ2-6; V gene: TRBV9; clone size: NA
CDR3 DNA: TGTGCCAGCAGCTCGACAGGGGGATACAATGAGCAGTTCTTC; CDR3 protein: CASSSTGGYNEQFF; D gene: TRBD1; J gene: TRBJ2-1; V gene: TRBV7-9; clone size: NA
CDR3 DNA: TGTGCCAGCAGGTTGACTCCGGAGAACGTCTACGAGCAGTACTTC; CDR3 protein: CASRLTPENVYEQYF; D gene: NA; J gene: TRBJ2-7; V gene: TRBV11-3; clone size: few
CDR3 DNA: TGTGCCAGCAGTTACTCGGTAGGGCTCGGCTACGAGCAGTACTTC; CDR3 protein: CASSYSVGLGYEQYF; D gene: NA; J gene: TRBJ2-7; V gene: TRBV6-6; clone size: NA
CDR3 DNA: TGTGCCAGCAGCAAAGAGACTAGCTATGAGCAGTTCTTC; CDR3 protein: CASSKETSYEQFF; D gene: NA; J gene: TRBJ2-1; V gene: TRBV21-1; clone size: many
CDR3 DNA: TGTGCCAGCAGTTATGCCCAGAAGGCCAAAAACATTCAGTACTTC; CDR3 protein: CASSYAQKAKNIQYF; D gene: NA; J gene: TRBJ2-4; V gene: TRBV28; clone size: NA
CDR3 DNA: TGCAGCGTTGCGAGCCCGAGGCAAGAGACCCAGTACTTC; CDR3 protein: CSVASPRQETQYF; D gene: NA; J gene: TRBJ2-5; V gene: TRBV29-1; clone size: NA
CDR3 DNA: TGCGCCAGCAGCCTTGGACAGGAGAACACTGAAGCTTTCTTT; CDR3 protein: CASSLGQENTEAFF; D gene: TRBD1; J gene: TRBJ1-1; V gene: TRBV4-1; clone size: few
CDR3 DNA: TGTGCCAGCAGTGAGGAGACGTCGGGAAACACCATATATTTT; CDR3 protein: CASSEETSGNTIYF; D gene: NA; J gene: TRBJ1-3; V gene: TRBV2; clone size: NA
CDR3 DNA: TGTGCCAGCAGTTTGCGGGGCTATGGCTACACCTTC; CDR3 protein: CASSLRGYGYTF; D gene: NA; J gene: TRBJ1-2; V gene: TRBV27; clone size: few
CDR3 DNA: TGCAGCGCCTCACCCGGGACAGGAGATAGCAATCAGCCCCAGCATTTT; CDR3 protein: CSASPGTGDSNQPQHF; D gene: TRBD1; J gene: TRBJ1-5; V gene: TRBV29-1; clone size: few
CDR3 DNA: TGTGCCAGCAGCCCCCACGGGAGGGCCCCAGATACGCAGTATTTT; CDR3 protein: CASSPHGRAPDTQYF; D gene: TRBD2; J gene: TRBJ2-3; V gene: TRBV7-3; clone size: few
CDR3 DNA: TGTGCCAGCAGTCTAATTGGACTAGCGGGGGGCAAAAACATTCAGTACTTC; CDR3 protein: CASSLIGLAGGKNIQYF; D gene: TRBD2; J gene: TRBJ2-4; V gene: TRBV27; clone size: few
CDR3 DNA: TGTGCCAGCAGCTCCCAGGGACAACCCCTCCAGTACTTC; CDR3 protein: CASSSQGQPLQYF; D gene: NA; J gene: TRBJ2-7; V gene: TRBV11-1; clone size: NA
CDR3 DNA: TGTGCCAGTAAGACCGGAAATCAGCCCCAGCATTTT; CDR3 protein: CASKTGNQPQHF; D gene: NA; J gene: TRBJ1-5; V gene: TRBV19; clone size: few
CDR3 DNA: TGTGCCAGCAGCAATCAGGCGTGCTATGGCTACACCTTC; CDR3 protein: CASSNQACYGYTF; D gene: NA; J gene: TRBJ1-2; V gene: TRBV21-1; clone size: NA
CDR3 DNA: TGTGCCAGCAGCCCCCTAACAGGGAGGGGCAATCAGCCCCAGCATTTT; CDR3 protein: CASSPLTGRGNQPQHF; D gene: NA; J gene: TRBJ1-5; V gene: TRBV7-9; clone size: NA
CDR3 DNA: TGCGCCAGCAGCTTGACCACGGACAGTACCGTCTCTGGGGCCAACGTCCTGACTTTC; CDR3 protein: CASSLTTDSTVSGANVLTF; D gene: NA; J gene: TRBJ2-6; V gene: TRBV5-1; clone size: NA